This T cell receptor beta chain was observed in a study of cytomegalovirus exposure and HLA in healthy donors. General study points: In a later analysis, TCR beta V- and J-gene trimming was associated with a missense DCLRE1C variant. Most subjects had HLA-A and HLA-B alleles reportedly predicted accurately by TCR beta sequences.

Losses at the gene ends were 6 bases for V and 5 bases for J; bases not matched to a gene: 7. This CDR3 is 13 amino acids long. Germline CDR1 reads SQVTM; CDR2 reads ANQGSEA. A multiplex PCR was run with 60 Vbeta primers and 13 Jbeta primers. Produced via immunoSEQ multiplex PCR; TCRdb's table is partial and in-frame only. The repertoire holds some 120,000 clones, with about 80% as singletons. A remark on this clone: Its antigen is undetermined.

Sequenced input: PBMCs. This rearrangement joins TRBV29-1 to TRBJ2-5, with TRBD2 matching over 9 bases. The clonotype originates from a man between 18 and 29 years old in good health and CMV-seronegative. Here the CDR3 reads CSVIAGVGETQYF. The CDR3 DNA reads as TGCAGCGTGATAGCGGGAGTAGGGGAGACCCAGTACTTC.